The next 2 T cell receptor beta chains were all read from a single sample in a study of blood T cells in healthy people across ages. Together with a sample-barcoded 5' primer, a J-beta primer mix was included in a second PCR lasting about 7 to 12 cycles. One entry per CDR3 protein, called by TCRdb with MiXCR from the 5' RACE reads. The table has over 600,000 distinct CDR3 sequences, 46% seen once; the top ten hold about a sixth. Sequencing was carried out using blood. Receptors were obtained from an elderly man in good health.

The chain combines TRBV27 with TRBJ2-1, with D uncertain. The J call is doubtful: the DNA matches TRBJ2-7 better. This CDR3 is built from 15 residues. The germline V gene has CDR1 MNHEY and CDR2 SMNVEV (reference sequence). Written as DNA, the CDR3 is TGTGCCAGCAGTTTCTACACGAGCTCCTACAATGAGCAGTACTTC. It yields the protein CASSFYTSSYNEQYF.

This clonotype was observed a single time. The CDR3 coding sequence is TGTGCCAGCAGCCAAGACCCCAGGACTAGCGGGAGGAGTTCTCAGTATTTT. It translates to CASSQDPRTSGRSSQYF. The gene calls are TRBV4-2 and TRBJ2-3; 14 bases align to TRBD2. The V gene end was trimmed by 0 bases and the J gene end by 12 bases; junction bases not matched to a gene: 11. Germline values: CDR1 LGHNA, CDR2 YNFKEQ. This CDR3 is 17 amino acids long.